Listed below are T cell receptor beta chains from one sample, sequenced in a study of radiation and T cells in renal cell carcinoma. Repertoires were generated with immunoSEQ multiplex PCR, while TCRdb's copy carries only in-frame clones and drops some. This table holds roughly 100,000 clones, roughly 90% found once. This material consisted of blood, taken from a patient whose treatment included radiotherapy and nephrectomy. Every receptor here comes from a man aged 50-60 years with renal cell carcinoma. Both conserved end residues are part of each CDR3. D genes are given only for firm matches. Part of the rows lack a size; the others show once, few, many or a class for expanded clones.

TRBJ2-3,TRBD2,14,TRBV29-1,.,CSAVLAGGPDTQYF,TGCAGCGCTGTACTAGCGGGGGGACCAGATACGCAGTATTTT
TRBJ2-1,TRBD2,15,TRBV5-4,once,CASSRTSGSYNEQFF,TGTGCCAGCAGCCGGACTAGCGGGTCCTACAATGAGCAGTTCTTC
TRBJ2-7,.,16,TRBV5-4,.,CASSSGPGIENYEQYF,TGTGCCAGCAGCTCCGGACCAGGGATAGAAAACTACGAGCAGTACTTC
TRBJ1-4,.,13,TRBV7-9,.,CASSQSHNEKLFF,TGTGCCAGCAGCCAATCCCACAATGAAAAACTGTTTTTT
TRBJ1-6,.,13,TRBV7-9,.,CASSLESGNNLHF,TGTGCCAGCAGCTTAGAGTCGGGGAATAACCTCCACTTT
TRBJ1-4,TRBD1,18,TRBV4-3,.,CASSQGGQGVQKNEKLFF,TGCGCCAGCAGCCAGGGGGGACAGGGGGTCCAAAAAAATGAAAAACTGTTTTTT
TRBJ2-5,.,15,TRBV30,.,CAWISRNHLQETQYF,TGTGCCTGGATCTCGCGGAACCACTTACAAGAGACCCAGTACTTC
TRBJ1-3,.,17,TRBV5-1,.,CASSLAPSADSGNTIYF,TGCGCCAGCAGCTTGGCCCCCTCAGCCGACTCTGGAAACACCATATATTTT
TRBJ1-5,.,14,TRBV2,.,CASSVDRNNQPQHF,TGTGCCAGCAGCGTCGACAGAAACAATCAGCCCCAGCATTTT
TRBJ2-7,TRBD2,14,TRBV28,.,CASTPRGGRAEQYF,TGTGCCAGCACCCCAAGGGGAGGGAGGGCCGAGCAGTACTTC
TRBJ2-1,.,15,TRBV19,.,CASSPLFVRGNEQFF,TGTGCCAGTAGTCCTTTATTCGTAAGGGGCAATGAGCAGTTCTTC
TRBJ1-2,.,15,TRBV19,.,CASKNRSYDNYGYTF,TGTGCCAGTAAGAACAGGAGCTACGATAACTATGGCTACACCTTC
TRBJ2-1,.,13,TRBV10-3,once,CAITGGHYNEQFF,TGTGCCATCACCGGTGGCCATTACAATGAGCAGTTCTTC
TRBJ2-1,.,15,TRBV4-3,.,CASSHPGLGYNEQFF,TGCGCCAGCAGCCACCCGGGACTGGGGTACAATGAGCAGTTCTTC
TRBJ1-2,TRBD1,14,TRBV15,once,CATRIDRGVYGYTF,TGTGCCACCAGAATTGACAGGGGCGTTTATGGCTACACCTTC
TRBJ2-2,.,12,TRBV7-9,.,CASRFWTGELFF,TGTGCCAGCAGGTTCTGGACCGGGGAGCTGTTTTTT
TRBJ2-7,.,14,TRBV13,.,CASSFPGRTYEQYF,TGTGCCAGCAGCTTTCCAGGGAGAACCTACGAGCAGTACTTC
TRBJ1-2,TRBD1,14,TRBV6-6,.,CASSRDRGNYGYTF,TGTGCCAGCAGCAGGGACAGGGGGAACTATGGCTACACCTTC
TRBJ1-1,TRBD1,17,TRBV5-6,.,CASSFGRDRYSNTEAFF,TGTGCCAGCAGCTTTGGCCGGGACAGGTACTCTAACACTGAAGCTTTCTTT
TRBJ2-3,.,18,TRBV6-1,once,CASSESTTGIYLTDTQYF,TGTGCCAGCAGTGAGTCCACTACCGGGATCTACCTCACAGATACGCAGTATTTT
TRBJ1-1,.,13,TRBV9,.,CASSVGAHTEAFF,TGTGCCAGCAGCGTAGGCGCGCATACTGAAGCTTTCTTT
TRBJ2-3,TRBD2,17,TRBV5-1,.,CASTPLPFAGDTDTQYF,TGCGCCAGCACCCCCCTCCCCTTCGCGGGAGACACAGATACGCAGTATTTT
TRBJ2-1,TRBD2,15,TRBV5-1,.,CASSSLAGVNNEQFF,TGCGCCAGCAGCTCGCTAGCGGGAGTGAACAATGAGCAGTTCTTC
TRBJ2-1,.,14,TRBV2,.,CASSDFLVSNEQFF,TGTGCCAGCAGTGATTTTTTAGTAAGCAATGAGCAGTTCTTC
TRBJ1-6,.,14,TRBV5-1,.,CASSLAMSSSPLHF,TGCGCCAGCAGCTTGGCTATGTCCAGTTCACCCCTCCACTTT
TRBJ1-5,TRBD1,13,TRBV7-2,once,CASSRQGGQPQHF,TGTGCCAGCAGCCGACAGGGAGGTCAGCCCCAGCATTTT
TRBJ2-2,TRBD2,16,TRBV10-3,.,CAISENSGRSAGELFF,TGTGCCATCAGTGAGAATAGCGGGAGATCTGCCGGGGAGCTGTTTTTT
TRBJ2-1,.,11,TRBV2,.,CASRRNNEQFF,TGTGCCAGCAGACGTAACAATGAGCAGTTCTTC
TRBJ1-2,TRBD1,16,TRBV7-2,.,CASSLDTGTGVNGYTF,TGTGCCAGCAGCTTAGATACCGGGACAGGGGTTAATGGCTACACCTTC
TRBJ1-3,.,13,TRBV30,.,CAWSSSSGNTIYF,TGTGCCTGGAGTAGCAGCTCTGGAAACACCATATATTTT
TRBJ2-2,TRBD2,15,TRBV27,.,CASRSGTTNTGELFF,TGTGCCAGCAGGTCCGGGACTACGAACACCGGGGAGCTGTTTTTT